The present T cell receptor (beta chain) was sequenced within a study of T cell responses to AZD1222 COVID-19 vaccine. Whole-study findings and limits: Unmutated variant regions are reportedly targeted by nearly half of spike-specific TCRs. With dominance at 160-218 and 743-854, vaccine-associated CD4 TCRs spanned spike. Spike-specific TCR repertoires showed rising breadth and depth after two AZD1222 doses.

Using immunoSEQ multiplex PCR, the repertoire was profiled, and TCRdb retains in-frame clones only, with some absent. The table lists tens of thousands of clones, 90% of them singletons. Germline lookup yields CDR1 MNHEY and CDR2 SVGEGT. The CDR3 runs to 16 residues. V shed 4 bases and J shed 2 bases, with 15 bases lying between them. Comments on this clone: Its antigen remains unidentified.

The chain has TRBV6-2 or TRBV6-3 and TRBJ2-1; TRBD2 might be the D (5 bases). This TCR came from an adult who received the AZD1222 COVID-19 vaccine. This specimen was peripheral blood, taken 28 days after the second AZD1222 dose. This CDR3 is CASSSRAVTPYNEQFF. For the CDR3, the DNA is TGTGCCAGCAGTTCGAGGGCCGTGACACCCTACAATGAGCAGTTCTTC.